One sample yielded the 19 T cell receptor beta chains listed below, sequenced in a study of blood T cell repertoires in COVID-19. Libraries were prepared by immunoSEQ multiplex PCR; TCRdb keeps only in-frame clonotypes and omits some of them. This sample carries a few hundred thousand clones, approximately 90% of them seen once, and the ten largest clones take about 1.7%. What was sequenced was PBMCs or T cells enriched from blood (not recorded which). The source of these receptors is a man aged 40-50 years who had recovered from COVID-19.

CDR3 in DNA: TGTGCCAGCAGCCAACCCGGACTAGCGGGAGATACAGATACGCAGTATTTT. Amino acids: CASSQPGLAGDTDTQYF. The genes are TRBV4-2 and TRBJ2-3; 13 bases are a match to TRBD2. The CDR3 runs 17 residues. Germline V gene data show CDR1 as LGHNA and CDR2 as YNFKEQ. Trimming cost V 2 bases and J 3 bases; bases outside gene matches: 5.

The V call is TRBV5-1, the J call TRBJ2-3; maybe TRBD1 (5 bases). The CDR3 totals 14 residues. V lost 1 base to trimming and J lost 4 bases, with 10 bases between them. Germline V gene lookup returns CDR1 SGHRS and CDR2 YFSETQ. DNA of the CDR3: TGCGCCAGCAGCTTGAGCAAAGGGGCAGATACGCAGTATTTT. It is translated as CASSLSKGADTQYF.

This chain uses TRBV20-1 with TRBJ2-1; perhaps TRBD2 as D (5 bases). The CDR3 is 11 residues long. The ends were cut back, 3 bases at V and 11 bases at J, with 11 bases in the middle. Per the germline V gene, CDR1 is DFQATT and CDR2 is SNEGSKA (reference sequence). CDR3 region: CSARRTSKQFF. CDR3 in DNA: TGCAGTGCTAGGAGGACTTCCAAGCAGTTCTTC.

This rearrangement joins TRBV3-1 (or the pseudogene TRBV3-2) to TRBJ2-1; 7 bases align to TRBD1. The CDR3 has 15 residues. Losses at the gene ends were 1 base for V and 7 bases for J; bases not matched to a gene: 7. Germline CDR1 reads LGHDT; CDR2 reads YNNKEL (reference sequence). CDR3 coding DNA: TGTGCCAGCAGCCAAGTGGCAGGGGGTTTTAATGAGCAGTTCTTC. Encoded protein: CASSQVAGGFNEQFF.

The gene calls are TRBV18 and TRBJ1-5; D not resolved. The CDR3 loop spans 15 amino acids. Trimming cost V 3 bases and J 7 bases, with 16 bases left between them. Germline V CDR1 and CDR2: KGHSH, LQKENI. This CDR3 is CASSPEPISWQPQHF. The CDR3 nucleotides read TGTGCCAGCTCACCTGAGCCAATATCCTGGCAGCCCCAGCATTTT.

This chain uses TRBV6-1 with TRBJ2-1, with TRBD1 matching 10 bases. J was trimmed by 8 bases and V by 2 bases; bases with no gene match: 9. The CDR3 sequence is 16 residues long. CDR1 is MNHNS and CDR2 is SASEGT in the germline V gene. The CDR3 DNA reads TGTGCCAGCAGTGAATGGGGGACAGGGGCTCGGGATGAGCAGTTCTTC. Its protein product is CASSEWGTGARDEQFF.

This clone appeared a few times. The chain employs TRBV27 and TRBJ1-5; D unclear. Per germline, CDR1 MNHEY and CDR2 SMNVEV (reference sequence). V lost 1 base to trimming and J lost 0 bases, with 13 bases between them. CDR3 length: 17 residues. CDR3 amino acids: CASSLYGQKYSNQPQHF. The DNA for the CDR3 is TGTGCCAGCAGTTTATATGGTCAGAAATATAGCAATCAGCCCCAGCATTTT.

The V and J genes are TRBV5-6 and TRBJ1-1; 7 positions agree with TRBD1. V shed 3 bases, J shed 4 bases, and the junction held 3 bases outside the gene matches. The CDR3 totals 13 residues. Looked up from germline, CDR1 is SGHDT and CDR2 is YYEEEE. The CDR3 protein is CASSWRGPTEAFF. The CDR3 coding sequence is TGTGCCAGCAGCTGGAGGGGGCCCACTGAAGCTTTCTTT.

The rearrangement uses TRBV18 and TRBJ2-7, with TRBD2 identical over 10 bases. The ends lost 1 base at V and 2 bases at J; junction bases unmatched: 2. CDR1 KGHSH and CDR2 LQKENI come from the germline V gene. The CDR3 totals 15 residues. The CDR3 bases are TGTGCCAGCTCACCACGCAGCGGGGGGGCCTACGAGCAGTACTTC. Translating it yields CASSPRSGGAYEQYF. The complete variable domain, with remaining parts taken from reference TRBV18 and TRBJ2-7, reads NAGVMQNPRHLVRRRGQEARLRCSPMKGHSHVYWYRQLPEEGLKFMVYLQKENIIDESGMPKERFSAEFPKEGPSILRIQQVVRGDSAAYFCASSPRSGGAYEQYFGPGTRLTVT.

The table lists this clone with a count of one. The V gene is TRBV5-6, the J gene TRBJ1-2; TRBD1 matches 7 bases. CDR3 size: 15 residues. The junction had 7 bases not matched to a gene; V was cut back by 1 base and J by 4 bases. Germline CDR1 and CDR2: SGHDT and YYEEEE. CDR3 nucleotide sequence: TGTGCCAGCAGCTTGACAGGGGTAGAAGGCTATGGCTACACCTTC. This encodes CASSLTGVEGYGYTF. The variable domain in full, completed from reference TRBV5-6 and TRBJ1-2, reads DAGVTQSPTHLIKTRGQQVTLRCSPKSGHDTVSWYQQALGQGPQFIFQYYEEEERQRGNFPDRFSGHQFPNYSSELNVNALLLGDSALYLCASSLTGVEGYGYTFGSGTRLTVV.

The rearrangement uses TRBV29-1 and TRBJ1-3, with D unresolved. Trimming left V 0 bases short and J 0 bases short, with 12 bases between. The CDR3 consists of 16 residues. The V gene's germline CDR1 is SQVTM and CDR2 ANQGSEA. The chain's CDR3 is CSVEDDDYYSGNTIYF. For the CDR3, the DNA is TGCAGCGTTGAAGACGACGACTACTACTCTGGAAACACCATATATTTT.

V gene TRBV3-1 (or the pseudogene TRBV3-2) combines with J gene TRBJ2-7, with 14 bases that match TRBD2. Germline loops: CDR1 LGHDT, CDR2 YNNKEL (reference sequence). V lost 3 bases to trimming and J lost 5 bases; unmatched junction nucleotides: 15. There are 19 residues in the CDR3. The DNA of the CDR3 is TGTGCCAGCAGCCATGGGACCTTACGGACTAGCGGGAGGTCCCACGAGCAGTACTTC. Translated: CASSHGTLRTSGRSHEQYF.

V is TRBV3-1 (or the pseudogene TRBV3-2) and J is TRBJ1-6; 9 bases match TRBD1. Germline V gene sequence: CDR1 LGHDT, CDR2 YNNKEL (reference sequence). J lost 9 bases, V lost 3 bases, and 6 bases had no gene match. The CDR3 is 15 amino acids. The CDR3 loop reads CASSQVQGASSPLHF. CDR3 nucleotides: TGTGCCAGCAGCCAGGTACAGGGGGCGTCTTCACCCCTCCACTTT.

The chain links TRBV4-2 to TRBJ2-7; 10 bases align to TRBD2. CDR3 length: 15 residues. J gave up 3 bases and V 1 base, and 3 bases lay outside the gene matches. Germline CDR1 and CDR2: LGHNA and YNFKEQ. The CDR3 DNA follows: TGTGCCAGCAGCCAAGCTAGCGGGAGTGTCTACGAGCAGTACTTC. Protein product: CASSQASGSVYEQYF.

This clone was seen many times. CDR3 DNA sequence: TGCGCCAGCAGCCACGGACTAGCGGGAGACCTCGGCGAGCAGTACTTC. Protein: CASSHGLAGDLGEQYF. The V call is TRBV5-1, the J call TRBJ2-7; 13 bases align to TRBD2. The ends lost 4 bases at V and 6 bases at J; junction bases unmatched: 10. Germline V gene sequence: CDR1 SGHRS, CDR2 YFSETQ. The length of the CDR3 is 16 residues. Combining the CDR3 with reference TRBV5-1 and TRBJ2-7 gives the whole variable domain KAGVTQTPRYLIKTRGQQVTLSCSPISGHRSVSWYQQTPGQGLQFLFEYFSETQRNKGNFPGRFSGRQFSNSRSEMNVSTLELGDSALYLCASSHGLAGDLGEQYFGPGTRLTVT.

This chain joins TRBV6-2 or TRBV6-3 and TRBJ2-3; 11 bases are shared with TRBD2. Germline-derived CDR1 and CDR2 are MNHEY and SVGEGT. The V gene end was trimmed by 2 bases and the J gene end by 3 bases; junction bases not matched to a gene: 4. This CDR3 has 16 residues. CDR3 DNA: TGTGCCAGCAGTTACGGTAGCGGGGGGGCAACAGATACGCAGTATTTT. It translates to CASSYGSGGATDTQYF.

This clone was recorded once. The V gene is TRBV18, the J gene TRBJ2-1, with 7 bases identical to TRBD1. Germline trimming cut 0 bases from V and 1 base from J; bases unmatched to any gene: 0. The germline V gene has CDR1 KGHSH and CDR2 LQKENI. The CDR3 loop spans 15 amino acids. The CDR3 DNA reads as TGTGCCAGCTCACCACCGGGACAGTCCTACAATGAGCAGTTCTTC. Translation gives CASSPPGQSYNEQFF. Complete variable domain (other parts from reference TRBV18 and TRBJ2-1): NAGVMQNPRHLVRRRGQEARLRCSPMKGHSHVYWYRQLPEEGLKFMVYLQKENIIDESGMPKERFSAEFPKEGPSILRIQQVVRGDSAAYFCASSPPGQSYNEQFFGPGTRLTVL.

The chain uses TRBV25-1 and TRBJ2-7; D may be TRBD2 (7 bases). This CDR3 comprises 15 residues. V lost 1 base to trimming and J lost 4 bases, with 14 bases between them. The V gene's germline CDR1 is MGHDK and CDR2 SYGVNS. The CDR3 spells CASSELGGANYEQYF. Written as DNA, the CDR3 is TGTGCCAGCAGTGAATTGGGGGGGGCCAATTACGAGCAGTACTTC.

This sequence joins TRBV3-1 (or the pseudogene TRBV3-2) and TRBJ1-3; D gene unclear. V lost 0 bases and J 0 bases, leaving 12 bases between the germline ends. Per the germline V gene, CDR1 is LGHDT and CDR2 is YNNKEL (reference sequence). The CDR3 runs 17 residues. CDR3 in DNA: TGTGCCAGCAGCCAAGAGGAAGCGGGATCCTCTGGAAACACCATATATTTT. It encodes CASSQEEAGSSGNTIYF.